A single sample gave rise to the 18 T cell receptor beta chains below, sequenced in a study of cytomegalovirus exposure and HLA in healthy donors. Use of 60 Vbeta and 13 Jbeta primers characterized the PCR. TCRdb keeps only in-frame clones here, not all; method: immunoSEQ multiplex PCR. The sample carries fewer than 200,000 clones, around 75% recorded once. The material sequenced was PBMCs. The receptors were gathered from a male donor in good health and CMV-seronegative.

This rearrangement joins TRBV11-2 to TRBJ2-7, with D possibly TRBD2 on 6 matching bases. V shed 4 bases and J shed 6 bases, with 16 bases lying between them. Germline V gives CDR1 SGHAT, CDR2 FQNNGV. CDR3 length: 14 amino acids. CDR3 bases: TGTGCCAGCAGCTATACGCCGGGACTTGCCGAGCAGTACTTC. Translation gives CASSYTPGLAEQYF.

The gene calls are TRBV6-1 and TRBJ1-6, with 9 nucleotides matching TRBD1. The CDR3 totals 14 residues. Germline V gene sequence: CDR1 MNHNS, CDR2 SASEGT. Trimming removed 2 bases from V and 10 bases from J; junction bases left unmatched: 3. The CDR3 protein is CASSEWDRVSPLHF. CDR3 in DNA: TGTGCCAGCAGTGAATGGGACAGGGTGTCACCCCTCCACTTT.

This clone was detected once. The V gene is TRBV28, the J gene TRBJ2-5, with D maybe TRBD1 (6 bases). V was cut by 6 bases and J by 5 bases, with 19 bases left in between. The CDR3 has 15 residues. Germline V gene lookup returns CDR1 MDHEN and CDR2 SYDVKM. CDR3 loop: CASRNRDDGIETQYF. CDR3 sequence (DNA): TGTGCCAGCAGGAACAGGGATGATGGGATCGAGACCCAGTACTTC.

The J gene is TRBJ1-2, the V gene TRBV19; the D gene is possibly TRBD1 (5 bases). Germline V gene data show CDR1 as LNHDA and CDR2 as SQIVND (reference sequence). CDR3 length: 14 residues. The V and J ends lost 4 bases and 5 bases respectively, with 14 bases between them. CDR3 region: CASSNLAGSYGYTF. CDR3 DNA: TGTGCCAGTAGTAACCTGGCAGGGTCATATGGCTACACCTTC.

The gene calls are TRBV6-5 and TRBJ1-1; possibly TRBD1 for D (6 bases). In germline, CDR1 is MNHEY, CDR2 SVGAGI. V dropped 2 bases and J dropped 5 bases, with 9 bases sitting between them. This CDR3 comprises 13 residues. In DNA, the CDR3 is TGTGCCAGCAGTTACAGGGGGGGGACTGAAGCTTTCTTT. As protein: CASSYRGGTEAFF.

The chain carries TRBV5-4 and TRBJ2-1, with 7 bases lining up with TRBD1. This CDR3 contains 14 residues. Germline lookup yields CDR1 SGHNT and CDR2 YYREEE (reference sequence). The V and J ends lost 0 bases and 4 bases, in that order; junction bases with no gene match: 1. Written as DNA, the CDR3 is TGTGCCAGCAGCTTGGTGGGACAGTACAATGAGCAGTTCTTC. The encoded protein is CASSLVGQYNEQFF.

The chain recombines TRBV28 with TRBJ1-4; D might be TRBD1 (6 bases). From germline, CDR1 is MDHEN and CDR2 SYDVKM. Trimming left V 4 bases short and J 0 bases short, with 12 bases between. The CDR3 is 16 amino acids. The CDR3 protein is CASSSPRTATNEKLFF. CDR3 DNA: TGTGCCAGCAGTTCACCCCGGACAGCAACTAATGAAAAACTGTTTTTT.

This clone was seen a handful of times. This chain links TRBV28 with TRBJ1-6; 7 bases fit TRBD1. Trimming at V came to 7 bases and at J to 9 bases, leaving 12 bases not matched to a gene. The CDR3 totals 15 residues. Per the germline V gene, CDR1 is MDHEN and CDR2 is SYDVKM. CDR3 loop: CASTESTGSFSPLHF. The CDR3 DNA follows: TGTGCCAGCACCGAATCGACAGGGTCATTTTCACCCCTCCACTTT.

This clone was found once. V usage is TRBV19 and J usage is TRBJ2-3; D not resolved. The germline V gene encodes CDR1 LNHDA and CDR2 SQIVND (reference sequence). CDR3 length: 16 residues. Trimming stripped 4 bases from V and 3 bases from J, with 17 bases between. Written as DNA, the CDR3 is TGTGCCAGTAGTACCGCGTCGGCCCGGCGGACAGATACGCAGTATTTT. Translating it yields CASSTASARRTDTQYF.

The chain combines TRBV30 with TRBJ1-5; a weak D match, TRBD1 (5 bases). CDR3 length equals 17 residues. Deletions cut 1 base from V and 0 bases from J, with 16 bases between. Germline CDR1 reads GTSNPN; CDR2 reads SVGIG (reference sequence). The CDR3 loop reads CAWSGRRGSLSNQPQHF. As DNA, the CDR3 is TGTGCCTGGAGTGGGCGGAGGGGAAGTCTTAGCAATCAGCCCCAGCATTTT.

The table lists this clone with a few counts. V usage is TRBV19 and J usage is TRBJ1-2; no clear D gene. CDR1 and CDR2 (germline): LNHDA, SQIVND (reference sequence). The ends were cut back, 6 bases at V and 8 bases at J, with 19 bases in the middle. The CDR3 is 14 residues long. The CDR3 bases are TGTGCCAGTAGCCGGACCGAGGGTCCGAGAGGCTACACCTTC. This encodes CASSRTEGPRGYTF.

This chain connects TRBV2 to TRBJ1-2; the D is unclear. The ends were cut back, 8 bases at V and 1 base at J, with 11 bases in the middle. Germline V lookup: CDR1 SNHLY, CDR2 FYNNEI. This CDR3 contains 13 residues. The CDR3 bases are TGTGCCAGCGCCAGCGGCCATAACTATGGCTACACCTTC. Translating gives CASASGHNYGYTF.

The chain links TRBV11-1 to TRBJ2-3; 10 bases fit TRBD2. Germline loops: CDR1 SGHAT, CDR2 FQDESV (reference sequence). The ends lost 0 bases at V and 1 base at J; junction bases unmatched: 1. CDR3 length equals 16 residues. The CDR3 bases are TGTGCCAGCAGCTTAGCTCTAGCGGGAGGCACAGATACGCAGTATTTT. Its protein is CASSLALAGGTDTQYF.

The rearrangement uses TRBV28 and TRBJ1-1, with D unresolved. This CDR3 has 14 residues. Trimming took off 1 base at V and 11 bases at J, with 17 bases between the two ends. In germline, CDR1 is MDHEN, CDR2 SYDVKM. This chain's CDR3 is CASSLSDSLIRAFF. Written as DNA, the CDR3 is TGTGCCAGCAGTTTATCCGATTCGCTAATCAGGGCTTTCTTT.

This clone has only a few counts. The V and J genes are TRBV11-2 and TRBJ1-2; no clear D. Trimming removed 4 bases at V and 0 bases at J, with 9 bases between. Germline CDR1 SGHAT, CDR2 FQNNGV. The CDR3 is 14 amino acids. The CDR3 DNA reads as TGTGCCAGCAGCTCAGGACTAACTAACTATGGCTACACCTTC. Protein: CASSSGLTNYGYTF.

This chain joins TRBV20-1 and TRBJ1-2, with D unresolved. Deletions cut 4 bases from V and 5 bases from J, with 8 bases between. CDR3 length: 11 amino acids. CDR1 and CDR2 (germline): DFQATT, SNEGSKA (reference sequence). This CDR3 is CSAKVEYGYTF. CDR3 in DNA: TGCAGTGCTAAGGTGGAGTATGGCTACACCTTC.

The rearrangement uses TRBV28 and TRBJ2-3; 8 positions match TRBD1. Per the germline V gene, CDR1 is MDHEN and CDR2 is SYDVKM. V was pared by 6 bases and J by 1 base, with 6 bases of the junction left unmatched. CDR3 length: 15 residues. The CDR3 nucleotides are TGTGCCAGCAGAGCAGGGGGCGAAGGCACAGATACGCAGTATTTT. This codes for CASRAGGEGTDTQYF.

The chain carries TRBV2 and TRBJ2-3; TRBD1 matches at 9 bases. Germline CDR1 SNHLY, CDR2 FYNNEI. CDR3 length: 14 amino acids. With 5 bases clipped from V and 1 base from J, the junction kept 1 base outside the gene matches. This CDR3 is CASSNRGRTDTQYF. The CDR3 coding sequence is TGTGCCAGCAGTAACAGGGGGCGCACAGATACGCAGTATTTT.